The sequence of this TCR beta chain was determined in a study of technical replicates of blood from a few donors. The V end lost 1 base, the J end lost 3 bases, and 11 bases lay between the germline ends. This CDR3 is 15 amino acids long. CDR1 and CDR2 (germline): SGDLS, YYNGEE. The table came from immunoSEQ multiplex PCR; TCRdb's copy has only in-frame clones and leaves some out. This table has over 70,000 clones, 85% to 95% appearing once. V and J are TRBV9 and TRBJ2-1; TRBD2 is a possible D gene (5 bases). Sequenced material: T cells isolated from PBMCs. The source of this sequence is a human donor in good health. CDR3 DNA: TGTGCCAGCAGCGTAATGGGAGATATCTACAATGAGCAGTTCTTC. Encoded protein: CASSVMGDIYNEQFF.